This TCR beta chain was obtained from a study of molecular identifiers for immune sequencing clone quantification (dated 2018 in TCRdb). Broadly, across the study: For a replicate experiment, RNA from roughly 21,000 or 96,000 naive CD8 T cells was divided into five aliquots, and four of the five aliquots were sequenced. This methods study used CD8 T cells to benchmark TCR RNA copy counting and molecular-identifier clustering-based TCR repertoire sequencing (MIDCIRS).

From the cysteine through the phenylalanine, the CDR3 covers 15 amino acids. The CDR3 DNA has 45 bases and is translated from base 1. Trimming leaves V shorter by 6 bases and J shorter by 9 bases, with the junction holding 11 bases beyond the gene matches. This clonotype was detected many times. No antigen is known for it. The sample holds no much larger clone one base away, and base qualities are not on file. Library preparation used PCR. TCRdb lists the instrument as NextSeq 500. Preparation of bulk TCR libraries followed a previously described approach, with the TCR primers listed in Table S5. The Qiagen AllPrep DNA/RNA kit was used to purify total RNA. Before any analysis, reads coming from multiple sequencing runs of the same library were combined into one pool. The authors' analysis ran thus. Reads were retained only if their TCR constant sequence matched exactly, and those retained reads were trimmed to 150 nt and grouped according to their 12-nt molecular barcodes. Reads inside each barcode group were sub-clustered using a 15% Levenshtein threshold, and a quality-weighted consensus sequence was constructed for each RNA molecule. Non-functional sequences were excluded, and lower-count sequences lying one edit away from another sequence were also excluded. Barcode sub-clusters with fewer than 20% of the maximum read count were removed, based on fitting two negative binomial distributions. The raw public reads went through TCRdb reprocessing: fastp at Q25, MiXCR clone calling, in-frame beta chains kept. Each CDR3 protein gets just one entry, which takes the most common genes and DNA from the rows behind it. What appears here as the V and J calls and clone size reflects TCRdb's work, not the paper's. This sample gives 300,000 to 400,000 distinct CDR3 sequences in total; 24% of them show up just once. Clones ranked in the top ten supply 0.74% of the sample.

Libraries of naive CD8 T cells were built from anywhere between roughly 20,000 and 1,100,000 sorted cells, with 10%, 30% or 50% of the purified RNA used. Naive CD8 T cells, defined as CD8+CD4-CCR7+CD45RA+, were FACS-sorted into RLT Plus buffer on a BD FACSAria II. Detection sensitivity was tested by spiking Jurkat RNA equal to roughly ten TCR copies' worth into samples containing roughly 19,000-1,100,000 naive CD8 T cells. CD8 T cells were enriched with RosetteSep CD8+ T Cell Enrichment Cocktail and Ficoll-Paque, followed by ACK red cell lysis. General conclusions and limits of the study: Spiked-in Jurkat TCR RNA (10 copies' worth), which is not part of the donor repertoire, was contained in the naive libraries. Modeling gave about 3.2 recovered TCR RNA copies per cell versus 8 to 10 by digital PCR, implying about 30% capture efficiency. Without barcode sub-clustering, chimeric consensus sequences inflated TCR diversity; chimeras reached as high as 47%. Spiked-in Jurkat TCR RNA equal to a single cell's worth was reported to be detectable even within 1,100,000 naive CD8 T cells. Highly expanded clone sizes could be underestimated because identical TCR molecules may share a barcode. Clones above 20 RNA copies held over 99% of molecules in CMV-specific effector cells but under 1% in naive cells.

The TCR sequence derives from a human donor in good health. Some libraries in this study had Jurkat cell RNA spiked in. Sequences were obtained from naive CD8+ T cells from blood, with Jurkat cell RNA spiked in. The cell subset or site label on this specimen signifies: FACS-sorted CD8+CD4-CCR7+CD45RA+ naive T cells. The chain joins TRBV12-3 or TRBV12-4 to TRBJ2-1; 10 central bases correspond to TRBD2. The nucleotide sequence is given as TGTGCCAGCAGCTTCCTAGCGGGAGTCGCGGGTGAGCAGTTCTTC. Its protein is CASSFLAGVAGEQFF.